This entry is about one TCR beta chain. The specificity of this receptor is unknown. Base qualities were left out, and no much larger clone turns up one base away. Using the deep immunoSEQ assay, TCR CDR3 regions were amplified from genomic DNA by multiplex PCR. Extracted genomic DNA from each cell subset was distributed evenly across all wells of several immunoSEQ 96-well plates, and each plate was treated as a replicate. For sorted subsets, around 200 ng genomic DNA, equal to about 30,000 T cell genomes, was loaded into each replicate PCR. Purified libraries were measured with a Qubit 3.0 fluorometer, size-checked on a Bioanalyzer 2100, and measured again with the KAPA Library Quantification kit. Every immunoSEQ 96-well plate was sequenced on a separate single-read 150-cycle Illumina NextSeq 550 flow cell. As for the authors' bioinformatics: Because the immunoSEQ output held only junctional sequences and lacked quality scores, the filtering could not match the filtering applied to full-length reads. Sequences were annotated with PyIR, a Python wrapper for IgBLAST v1.9, using IMGT germline references to assign V/J genes and CDR3. Reads with weak V/J assignments (E-value above 1e-6), missing CDR3, stop codons, out-of-frame junctions, or ambiguous translated residues were removed. A V3J clonotype was defined by an identical inferred V gene, J gene, and CDR3 amino acid sequence. To compute the percentage overlap between repertoires, the number of shared unique clonotypes was divided by the size of the smaller repertoire. RTK rarefaction, the Chao1 estimator, and Recon v2.1 estimates of unobserved clonotypes were used to assess repertoire richness. For all TCRbeta clonotypes obtained by the gDNA method from four donors, generation probabilities were computed with OLGA. Not all clones reach the TCRdb copy of this immuneACCESS table, which keeps in-frame sequences only. Checked studies attribute under half of the gap to unresolved V genes and leave the rest unexplained. That table is the source of V, J and clone size, and D and trimming were worked out from the DNA. Here the sample has about 2 million clones; roughly 95% occur a single time. Roughly 1% of the sample is in the top ten clones.

In the germline V gene, CDR1 corresponds to MRHNA and CDR2 to SNTAGT. Trimmed from V: 8 bases; trimmed from J: 0 bases; junction bases lacking a gene match: 17. Counted from cysteine to phenylalanine, this CDR3 has 19 amino acids. Only the CDR3 region is kept as DNA, spanning 57 bases read in frame from base 1. These data are taken from a study of shared clonotypes between healthy human individuals (dated by TCRdb to between 2020 and 2021). Turning to the overall study: The cohort included three men and a couple of women between 18 and 49 years of age. The study deeply sequenced blood TCR repertoires of roughly five healthy adults to estimate repertoire size and the extent of clonotype sharing between individuals. To increase sequencing depth and limit assay-specific biases, TCR repertoire library preparation and sequencing were carried out by different laboratories using diverse techniques. Each donor's leukapheresis produced roughly between roughly 0.9 and 9 billion PBMCs. For each donor, CD4 naive and CD4 memory were each given three plates, CD8 naive was given two plates, and CD8 memory was given one plate. Here is what the overall study found, with its caveats: Pairwise subsampling indicated that sequencing depth was expected to affect the degree of clonotype sharing among donors. Sampling was limited to blood, and TCR repertoires in tissue likely differ from TCR repertoires in blood. Estimated clonotype richness was generally larger for naive than for memory subsets. Compared with non-shared clonotypes, the clonotypes found in all four sorted-subset donors had higher generation probabilities. Incomplete sequencing was indicated by rarefaction of sorted-subset datasets, despite the large sequencing depth. Because the study included a small number of donors, the genetic and exposure-history diversity represented was limited. When four donors were compared, the shared fraction of clonotypes was about 5% for naive CD4, approximately 3.5% for naive CD8, 2% to 2.5% for memory CD4, and 0.4% for memory CD8.

CD8 naive samples were CD45RO-negative cells positively selected for CCR7, giving a CD45RA+CCR7+ population that excluded TemRA cells. The donors were healthy, HIV-negative adults with no recently reported acute infections or vaccinations. All donors were Caucasian adults living in Nashville, Tennessee, USA. Blood was collected by leukapheresis, and PBMCs were isolated by Ficoll-Histopaque density gradient centrifugation and then cryopreserved in liquid nitrogen vapor phase. Analytical flow cytometry was used to check the purity and quantity of every magnetically sorted T cell population. Genomic DNA was isolated from each sorted fraction and quantified by UV absorbance on a Nanodrop 2000c.

The rearranged chain carries TRBV6-4 and TRBJ2-7; TRBD2 lines up with 12 middle nucleotides. The TCR originated in a man aged 18 to 30 in good health. The sample comprised naive CD8+ T cells sorted from blood. The sample's cell subset or site, from its label and the paper: CD45RA+CCR7+. The CDR3: CASPPASGRALEISYEQYF. The DNA sequence is TGTGCCAGCCCCCCCGCTAGCGGGAGGGCCCTAGAAATCTCCTACGAGCAGTACTTC.